Listed here are 8 T cell receptor beta chains from one sample, sequenced in a study of T cells in Graves' hyperthyroidism and ophthalmopathy. From RNA transcripts, TCR beta CDR3 regions were amplified. Primed by the HTBI set, a first-round RT-PCR was run on the TCR CDR3. Each CDR3 protein is one row after TCRdb ran MiXCR on the multiplex PCR reads. This table holds more than 350,000 distinct CDR3 sequences, approximately 18% found once. Material: blood. The origin of the receptors is a woman in her twenties or thirties with Graves' hyperthyroidism that later progressed to Graves' ophthalmopathy.

This clonotype appeared once. The V and J genes are TRBV2 and TRBJ1-1, with no clear D. The CDR3 has 12 residues. Germline CDR1 and CDR2: SNHLY and FYNNEI. The V end lost 9 bases, the J end lost 10 bases, and 18 bases lay between the germline ends. For the CDR3, the DNA is TGTGCCAGGTACACTGAAGGCCTGGGAGCTTTCTTT. Translation gives CARYTEGLGAFF.

This clonotype was counted at least ten times. This sequence joins TRBV6-1 and TRBJ2-7; D ambiguous. Germline V gives CDR1 MNHNS, CDR2 SASEGT. V lost 6 bases, J lost 2 bases, and 17 bases lay in between. The CDR3 covers 15 residues. In DNA form, the CDR3 reads TGTGCCAGCAGCAAGAATTCAGGATCCGCCTACGAGCAGTACTTC. This gives the protein CASSKNSGSAYEQYF.

This clonotype turned up a few times. This likely stems from a read error, as it lies one base from a far larger clone. The chain is built from TRBV30 and TRBJ1-5; no reliable D call. The germline V gene encodes CDR1 GTSNPN and CDR2 SVGIG (reference sequence). CDR3 size: 15 residues. CDR3 coding DNA: TGTGCCTGGAGTGTAGGAGGCGGCGGCAATCAGCCCCGGCATTTT. It specifies CAWSVGGGGNQPRHF.

The CDR3 region has the DNA TGTGCCAGCAGTTACAGGGAAAAAGAAAAACTGTTTTTT. Protein: CASSYREKEKLFF. This chain uses TRBV27 with TRBJ1-4, with a tentative D call TRBD1 (6 bases). V shed 4 bases and J shed 8 bases, with 11 bases lying between them. The CDR3 runs 13 residues. CDR1 is MNHEY, CDR2 SMNVEV, per germline (reference sequence).

This clonotype was counted ten times or more. V is TRBV11-2 and J is TRBJ2-3; D not resolved. V gave up 2 bases and J gave up 2 bases, with 14 bases separating them. CDR3 size: 16 residues. The germline V gene encodes CDR1 SGHAT and CDR2 FQNNGV. The CDR3: CASSLTTAISTDTQYF. DNA of the CDR3: TGTGCCAGCAGCTTAACGACTGCCATTTCCACAGATACGCAGTATTTT.

This clonotype has just a few counts. CDR3 sequence reads: CASSSRLGLDTEAFF. The CDR3 DNA sequence: TGTGCCAGCAGTTCGAGACTGGGTCTGGACACTGAAGCTTTCTTT. The J gene is TRBJ1-1, the V gene TRBV27; no clear D gene. V lost 4 bases to trimming and J lost 3 bases, with 15 bases between them. Looked up from germline, CDR1 is MNHEY and CDR2 is SMNVEV (reference sequence). The CDR3 spans 15 residues.

This clonotype was recorded at least ten times. The chain joins TRBV7-9 to TRBJ2-7, with 9 bases lining up with TRBD1. J gave up 1 base and V 2 bases, and 6 bases lay outside the gene matches. The CDR3 has 16 amino acids. Germline CDR1 reads SEHNR; CDR2 reads FQNEAQ (reference sequence). For the CDR3, the DNA is TGTGCCAGCAGCTTACCACCGGGACAGGGATCCTACGAGCAGTACTTC. Amino acid sequence: CASSLPPGQGSYEQYF.

The V and J genes are TRBV6-1 and TRBJ1-6, with unresolved D. The CDR3 sequence is 16 residues long. The V end lost 6 bases, the J end lost 0 bases, and 12 bases lay between the germline ends. Germline V lookup: CDR1 MNHNS, CDR2 SASEGT. CDR3 nucleotides: TGTGCCAGCAGACCGACACCGAGCTCCTATAATTCACCCCTCCACTTT. Translation gives CASRPTPSSYNSPLHF.